Presented here are 9 T cell receptor beta chains from one specimen sequenced in a study of cytomegalovirus exposure and HLA in healthy donors. The PCR made use of 60 Vbeta and 13 Jbeta primers. Using immunoSEQ multiplex PCR, the repertoire was profiled, and TCRdb retains in-frame clones only, with some absent. The sample records some 180,000 clones, 76% being singletons. The sample comprised PBMCs. All receptors come from a man in his late teens or twenties in good health and CMV-seronegative.

This clone showed up just once. V is TRBV28 and J is TRBJ1-2; D possibly corresponds to TRBD1 (6 bases). V lost 5 bases and J 7 bases, leaving 14 bases between the germline ends. There are 13 residues in the CDR3. Germline values: CDR1 MDHEN, CDR2 SYDVKM. This CDR3 reads CASSGTGRGGYTF. The CDR3, as DNA: TGTGCCAGCAGTGGCACAGGGAGGGGTGGCTACACCTTC.

The rearrangement uses TRBV16 and TRBJ1-1; no definite D call. CDR3 size: 11 residues. V dropped 7 bases and J dropped 4 bases, with 7 bases sitting between them. Germline CDR1 KGHSY, CDR2 FQNENV. The CDR3 sequence is CASIMSTEAFF. As DNA, the CDR3 is TGTGCCAGCATTATGAGCACTGAAGCTTTCTTT.

The gene calls are TRBV28 and TRBJ2-7, with D uncertain. Germline V CDR1 and CDR2: MDHEN, SYDVKM. CDR3 size: 16 residues. The V and J ends lost 1 base and 1 base respectively, with 14 bases between them. The CDR3 region has the DNA TGTGCCAGCAGTTTATCGGGTTCCGGCCGATCCTACGAGCAGTACTTC. Its translation is CASSLSGSGRSYEQYF.

This chain links TRBV2 with TRBJ2-1; D is undetermined. Germline V gene data show CDR1 as SNHLY and CDR2 as FYNNEI. The CDR3 extends over 15 amino acids. The ends were cut back, 2 bases at V and 1 base at J, with 9 bases in the middle. The CDR3 bases are TGTGCCAGCAGTGAACAGTTCAGATCCTACAATGAGCAGTTCTTC. Protein sequence: CASSEQFRSYNEQFF. Looking up the rest from reference TRBV2 and TRBJ2-1 gives the full variable domain: EPEVTQTPSHQVTQMGQEVILRCVPISNHLYFYWYRQILGQKVEFLVSFYNNEISEKSEIFDDQFSVERPDGSNFTLKIRSTKLEDSAMYFCASSEQFRSYNEQFFGPGTRLTVL.

The chain joins TRBV5-1 to TRBJ2-5, with 10 bases fitting TRBD2. Germline loops: CDR1 SGHRS, CDR2 YFSETQ. Trimming cost V 4 bases and J 3 bases; bases outside gene matches: 0. CDR3 length: 13 amino acids. This chain's CDR3 is CASSTSGEETQYF. The CDR3 coding sequence is TGCGCCAGCAGCACTAGCGGGGAAGAGACCCAGTACTTC.

This chain joins TRBV28 and TRBJ2-7; TRBD2 aligns across 8 bases. The germline gives CDR1 MDHEN, CDR2 SYDVKM. The CDR3 totals 14 residues. V trimming: 6 bases; J trimming: 5 bases; junction bases outside the gene matches: 9. CDR3 sequence reads: CASSPPPAGDEQYF. The CDR3, as DNA: TGTGCCAGCAGCCCCCCTCCAGCGGGAGACGAGCAGTACTTC.

The V and J genes are TRBV27 and TRBJ1-1; TRBD1 aligns across 7 bases. CDR3 size: 14 residues. Losses at the gene ends were 5 bases for V and 3 bases for J; bases not matched to a gene: 6. Germline-derived CDR1 and CDR2 are MNHEY and SMNVEV (reference sequence). This CDR3 is CASSRQGGYTEAFF. The CDR3 region has the DNA TGTGCCAGCAGTCGACAGGGTGGTTACACTGAAGCTTTCTTT.

This sequence joins TRBV7-9 and TRBJ2-1; a possible D gene is TRBD1 (6 bases). V was clipped by 4 bases and J by 4 bases, with 17 bases between them. Per the germline V gene, CDR1 is SEHNR and CDR2 is FQNEAQ (reference sequence). The CDR3 sequence is 16 residues long. The CDR3 reads CASSSTYRDIYNEQFF. The CDR3 nucleotides are TGTGCCAGCAGCTCAACCTACAGGGATATATACAATGAGCAGTTCTTC.

DNA of the CDR3: TGTGCCAGCCGTATGGGGGCCGGTGAAGCTTTCTTT. It is translated as CASRMGAGEAFF. The gene calls are TRBV19 and TRBJ1-1; a weak D match, TRBD1 (6 bases). CDR3 length: 12 residues. Per the germline V gene, CDR1 is LNHDA and CDR2 is SQIVND (reference sequence). The ends were cut back, 9 bases at V and 7 bases at J, with 15 bases in the middle.